This T cell receptor beta chain was obtained from a study of type 1 and type 2 diabetes patients. Study context: The cohort mixed type 1 diabetes, type 2 diabetes and nondiabetic donors.

Study results and limitations: Type 2 diabetes repertoires were more diverse than type 1 diabetes repertoires.

Anyone with other autoimmune disease or infection in the prior four weeks was excluded. The PCR template was genomic DNA. Multiplex PCR with 30 forward and 13 reverse primers amplified the TCR beta CDR3. TCRdb re-called the multiplex PCR reads through MiXCR, storing one row per CDR3 protein. The sample shows more than 250,000 distinct CDR3 sequences, 45% to 60% of them seen only once. In its sample, this clonotype was seen many times. Its specificity is unknown. The TCR comes from a man younger than 30 with type 2 diabetes. Sequencing input: peripheral blood mononuclear cells (PBMCs).

The CDR3 DNA follows: TGTGCCAACTCCGAAGGTAACGCCTACGAGCAGTACTTC. It is translated as CANSEGNAYEQYF. The chain links TRBV2 to TRBJ2-7; the D is unclear. The germline V and J ends were trimmed by 10 bases and 2 bases, with 15 bases remaining between them. The CDR3 is 13 amino acids. Germline CDR1 reads SNHLY; CDR2 reads FYNNEI.